This T cell receptor (beta chain) comes out of a study of monozygotic twins with inflammatory bowel disease. TCRdb reworked the 5' RACE reads into one entry per CDR3 protein, no DNA. This sample's table has approximately 380,000 distinct CDR3 sequences. The length of the CDR3 is 14 residues. Germline V gene data show CDR1 as LNHNV and CDR2 as YYDKDF (reference sequence). Sequencing used blood. J is TRBJ2-3 and V is TRBV15; checking the TCRdb D call of TRBD1 is not possible without DNA. This TCR came from a human donor with ulcerative colitis or Crohn's disease, or a healthy co-twin of an affected twin (not recorded which). The CDR3: CATSARQETDTQYF.